Below, 24 T cell receptor beta chains from the same sample are listed, as sequenced in a study of graft-versus-host responses after intestinal transplantation. Sequencing used immunoSEQ multiplex PCR; TCRdb keeps in-frame clones, though not all of them. The repertoire includes 74,000 or so clones, roughly 90% of them detected once, and about 0.63% sits in the top ten. The input for sequencing was PBMCs, taken 98 days after intestinal transplantation. The receptors shown here come from a human patient who received an intestinal transplant, so some T cells may come from the graft donor.

J is TRBJ1-4 and V is TRBV6-5; 9 bases are shared with TRBD1. CDR1 is MNHEY, CDR2 SVGAGI, per germline. Trimming took 3 bases from V and 8 from J; bases not matched to a gene: 4. This CDR3 comprises 14 residues. Here the CDR3 reads CASSYGTGREKLFF. CDR3 sequence (DNA): TGTGCCAGCAGTTATGGGACAGGGCGGGAAAAACTGTTTTTT.

The CDR3 DNA follows: TGCGCCAGCAGCTGGGTAGCCAAAAACATTCAGTACTTC. It yields the protein CASSWVAKNIQYF. The V and J genes are TRBV10-2 and TRBJ2-4; D remains unclear. V shed 6 bases and J shed 0 bases, with 6 bases lying between them. The CDR3 totals 13 residues. Looked up from germline, CDR1 is WSHSY and CDR2 is SAAADI.

The rearrangement links TRBV7-2 to TRBJ1-1, with 7 bases aligning to TRBD1. The CDR3 contains 15 residues. With 1 base clipped from V and 1 base from J, the junction kept 3 bases outside the gene matches. Germline CDR1 SGHTA, CDR2 FQGNSA. The CDR3 region is CASSLEPGGNTEAFF. In DNA form, the CDR3 reads TGTGCCAGCAGCTTAGAACCAGGGGGGAACACTGAAGCTTTCTTT.

The rearrangement links TRBV7-9 to TRBJ1-3; no clear D gene. In germline, CDR1 is SEHNR, CDR2 FQNEAQ (reference sequence). The ends were cut back, 0 bases at V and 0 bases at J, with 3 bases in the middle. CDR3 length: 14 residues. CDR3 in amino acids: CASSLAGSGNTIYF. CDR3 coding DNA: TGTGCCAGCAGCTTAGCAGGCTCTGGAAACACCATATATTTT.

This chain connects TRBV27 to TRBJ2-5, with 10 bases lining up with TRBD2. After removal of 10 bases from V and 4 bases from J, the junction contained 15 bases not matched to a gene. There are 16 residues in the CDR3. The germline V gene encodes CDR1 MNHEY and CDR2 SMNVEV (reference sequence). CDR3 residues: CAIKLPGTSDLETQYF. DNA for the CDR3: TGTGCCATCAAACTTCCCGGGACTAGCGATTTAGAGACCCAGTACTTC.

V and J are TRBV28 and TRBJ2-7; perhaps TRBD2 as D (6 bases). Trimming took 0 bases from V and 4 from J, leaving 16 bases between them. Looked up from germline, CDR1 is MDHEN and CDR2 is SYDVKM. The CDR3 is 16 amino acids. CDR3 coding DNA: TGTGCCAGCAGTTTATGTTTCGTGGGGACTCATTACGAGCAGTACTTC. It is translated as CASSLCFVGTHYEQYF.

The CDR3 DNA follows: TGTGCCAGCAGCCCCTACGGGGCAGGGGGCGGGCTTTACGAGCAGTACTTC. It specifies CASSPYGAGGGLYEQYF. The chain couples TRBV11-2 to TRBJ2-7; 8 bases map to TRBD1. The CDR3 extends over 17 amino acids. J gave up 4 bases and V 5 bases, and 16 bases lay outside the gene matches. Germline V lookup: CDR1 SGHAT, CDR2 FQNNGV. Full variable domain (rest looked up from reference TRBV11-2 and TRBJ2-7): EAGVAQSPRYKIIEKRQSVAFWCNPISGHATLYWYQQILGQGPKLLIQFQNNGVVDDSQLPKDRFSAERLKGVDSTLKIQPAKLEDSAVYLCASSPYGAGGGLYEQYFGPGTRLTVT.

The V gene is TRBV11-1, the J gene TRBJ2-1; 13 positions match TRBD2. The V segment lost 5 bases and the J segment 4 bases; nucleotides outside the gene matches: 11. The CDR3 has 18 amino acids. The germline V gene encodes CDR1 SGHAT and CDR2 FQDESV (reference sequence). CDR3: CASSTPKTSGGLYNEQFF. CDR3 DNA sequence: TGTGCCAGCAGCACCCCAAAGACTAGCGGGGGGCTTTACAATGAGCAGTTCTTC.

The CDR3, as DNA: TGTGCCAGCAGTTACCGGGACAGGGGCACAGATACGCAGTATTTT. Protein product: CASSYRDRGTDTQYF. This chain connects TRBV6-5 to TRBJ2-3; 9 nucleotides line up with TRBD1. V trimming: 2 bases; J trimming: 1 base; junction bases outside the gene matches: 1. The CDR3 is 15 amino acids. Germline V gives CDR1 MNHEY, CDR2 SVGAGI.

The gene calls are TRBV6-5 and TRBJ2-1, with 9 positions matching TRBD2. Germline trimming cut 5 bases from V and 6 bases from J; bases unmatched to any gene: 11. The V gene's germline CDR1 is MNHEY and CDR2 SVGAGI. The CDR3 is made up of 16 amino acids. CDR3 in amino acids: CASSNWASGVGNEQFF. In nucleotides, the CDR3 is TGTGCCAGCAGTAACTGGGCTAGCGGGGTAGGCAATGAGCAGTTCTTC.

The V call is TRBV29-1, the J call TRBJ1-2; 8 nucleotides agree with TRBD1. Looked up from germline, CDR1 is SQVTM and CDR2 is ANQGSEA. V was pared by 4 bases and J by 4 bases, with 8 bases of the junction left unmatched. CDR3 length equals 14 residues. CDR3 sequence reads: CSVATQGAPYGYTF. CDR3 nucleotide sequence: TGCAGCGTTGCTACCCAGGGGGCCCCCTATGGCTACACCTTC. The full variable domain, with the rest looked up from reference TRBV29-1 and TRBJ1-2, is SAVISQKPSRDICQRGTSLTIQCQVDSQVTMMFWYRQQPGQSLTLIATANQGSEATYESGFVIDKFPISRPNLTFSTLTVSNMSPEDSSIYLCSVATQGAPYGYTFGSGTRLTVV.

About this clone: The junction and the germline gene differ at one end; a read error may be behind it. The chain has TRBV7-9 and TRBJ1-2; 8 bases match TRBD1. Per the germline V gene, CDR1 is SEHNR and CDR2 is FQNEAQ (reference sequence). This CDR3 is built from 15 residues. The CDR3 DNA reads TGCGCCAGCAGCTTCGGACAGGGACTTAACTATGGCTACACCTTC. Its translation is CASSFGQGLNYGYTF.

This rearrangement joins TRBV6-5 to TRBJ2-7, with a possible D match to TRBD1 (7 bases). This CDR3 is 15 amino acids long. Trimming took 6 bases from V and 0 from J, leaving 15 bases between them. Germline lookup yields CDR1 MNHEY and CDR2 SVGAGI. The CDR3, as DNA: TGTGCCAGCAGGGCAGGGGGGACGGGCTCCTACGAGCAGTACTTC. Protein product: CASRAGGTGSYEQYF.

The chain combines TRBV5-4 with TRBJ2-6; unclear D gene. V lost 0 bases and J lost 0, with 7 bases in between. Per germline, CDR1 SGHNT and CDR2 YYREEE (reference sequence). There are 16 residues in the CDR3. This chain's CDR3 is CASSLEQLSGANVLTF. The CDR3 nucleotides are TGTGCCAGCAGCTTGGAACAGCTCTCTGGGGCCAACGTCCTGACTTTC. Complete variable domain (other parts from reference TRBV5-4 and TRBJ2-6): ETGVTQSPTHLIKTRGQQVTLRCSSQSGHNTVSWYQQALGQGPQFIFQYYREEENGRGNFPPRFSGLQFPNYSSELNVNALELDDSALYLCASSLEQLSGANVLTFGAGSRLTVL.

The chain carries TRBV5-1 and TRBJ2-5; 10 bases match TRBD2. V gave up 2 bases and J gave up 5 bases; unmatched junction bases: 3. The CDR3 has 14 residues. Germline V gene lookup returns CDR1 SGHRS and CDR2 YFSETQ. The CDR3 region has the DNA TGCGCCAGCAGCTTAGCTAGCGGGGGTGAGACCCAGTACTTC. Its protein is CASSLASGGETQYF.

This clone was counted a single time. The chain recombines TRBV27 with TRBJ1-6, with 10 bases lining up with TRBD1. The CDR3 loop spans 15 amino acids. J lost 7 bases, V lost 6 bases, and 6 bases had no gene match. CDR1 and CDR2 (germline): MNHEY, SMNVEV (reference sequence). The DNA for the CDR3 is TGTGCCAGCAGGACGACAGGGGGCGCGAATTCACCCCTCCACTTT. This gives the protein CASRTTGGANSPLHF.

V and J are TRBV11-2 and TRBJ2-5; 11 positions match TRBD2. This CDR3 has 16 amino acids. CDR1 is SGHAT and CDR2 is FQNNGV in the germline V gene. V shed 6 bases and J 0 bases; nucleotides not matched to a gene: 6. The CDR3 coding sequence is TGTGCCAGCAGGGTACGACTAGCGGGGTACCAAGAGACCCAGTACTTC. This codes for CASRVRLAGYQETQYF.

V gene TRBV19 combines with J gene TRBJ1-6, with 9 nucleotides matching TRBD1. Trimming at V came to 5 bases and at J to 9 bases, leaving 5 bases not matched to a gene. The CDR3 length is 14 residues. Germline CDR1 and CDR2: LNHDA and SQIVND (reference sequence). CDR3 nucleotide sequence: TGTGCCAGTAGTTGGGGGACAGGGAGTTCACCCCTCCACTTT. Its protein product is CASSWGTGSSPLHF.

V is TRBV5-1 and J is TRBJ1-4, with D tentatively TRBD1 (5 bases). This CDR3 comprises 14 residues. V was clipped by 0 bases and J by 6 bases, with 9 bases between them. Looked up from germline, CDR1 is SGHRS and CDR2 is YFSETQ. Here the CDR3 reads CASSLVGGDEKLFF. The DNA for the CDR3 is TGCGCCAGCAGCTTGGTCGGGGGGGATGAAAAACTGTTTTTT.

The rearrangement links TRBV2 to TRBJ2-2; D is possibly TRBD2 (6 bases). Germline assignment: CDR1 SNHLY and CDR2 FYNNEI. The germline V and J ends were trimmed by 7 bases and 2 bases, with 11 bases remaining between them. The CDR3 is 14 amino acids. The CDR3 region is CASKGLINTGELFF. The CDR3 DNA sequence: TGTGCCAGCAAGGGACTCATAAACACCGGGGAGCTGTTTTTT.

The rearrangement links TRBV5-1 to TRBJ2-7; no clear D. Trimming pared 6 bases from V and 3 bases from J, leaving 13 bases between. Germline values: CDR1 SGHRS, CDR2 YFSETQ. The CDR3 spans 13 residues. The CDR3 reads CASIVKEDYEQYF. The CDR3 DNA reads TGCGCCAGCATAGTTAAAGAGGACTACGAGCAGTACTTC.

The rearrangement uses TRBV6-5 and TRBJ2-7, with D unresolved. V lost 5 bases and J lost 0, with 8 bases in between. This CDR3 contains 13 residues. Germline V gives CDR1 MNHEY, CDR2 SVGAGI. DNA for the CDR3: TGTGCCAGCAGTGAATCGGGCTCCTACGAGCAGTACTTC. This translates into CASSESGSYEQYF.

About this clone itself: The sample has other DNA sequences that encode this CDR3 too. The V gene is TRBV6-1, the J gene TRBJ2-3; TRBD1 might be the D (5 bases). CDR1 and CDR2 (germline): MNHNS, SASEGT. The CDR3 totals 14 residues. Trimming removed 2 bases from V and 0 bases from J, with 6 bases in between. The CDR3 nucleotides read TGTGCCAGCAGTGAACAGGGAAGCACAGATACGCAGTATTTT. Translation: CASSEQGSTDTQYF.

V and J are TRBV10-3 and TRBJ2-6; D is undetermined. Germline V lookup: CDR1 ENHRY, CDR2 SYGVKD. CDR3 size: 14 residues. Deletions cut 3 bases from V and 0 bases from J, with 3 bases between. CDR3 bases: TGTGCCATCAGTGAAAGCTCTGGGGCCAACGTCCTGACTTTC. Translating it yields CAISESSGANVLTF.